The rows below give T cell receptor beta chains drawn from one sample of a study of T cell repertoires in cytomegalovirus infection. TCRdb itself ran the reads through MiXCR, one entry per CDR3 protein. In the table there are over 100,000 distinct CDR3 sequences, around 28% of which are singletons. These receptors' targets are unknown. Sequenced here: CD8+ T cells from cultured PBMCs, sampled from culture after CMV antigen stimulation. These receptors came from a human donor in good health (CMV status not recorded). Some clones in this sample may be carry-over from other donors' samples. CDR3s include the opening cysteine and the closing phenylalanine or tryptophan. The D gene is left open where the match is weak.

CDR3 length: 15; V gene: TRBV2; D gene: -; CDR3 protein: CASSDWGRTTDTQYF
CDR3 length: 15; V gene: TRBV5-1; D gene: TRBD2; CDR3 protein: CASSLTSDASYEQYF
CDR3 length: 17; V gene: TRBV15; D gene: -; CDR3 protein: CATSSFMTGSSYNEQFF
CDR3 length: 15; V gene: TRBV5-4; D gene: TRBD1; CDR3 protein: CTSSLADRGVDTQYF
CDR3 length: 13; V gene: TRBV29-1; D gene: -; CDR3 protein: CSVVAGGNEKLFF
CDR3 length: 8; V gene: TRBV7-9; D gene: TRBD2; CDR3 protein: CAGGGQYF
CDR3 length: 14; V gene: TRBV7-2; D gene: TRBD1; CDR3 protein: CASTFSGGSYEQYF
CDR3 length: 15; V gene: TRBV14; D gene: TRBD1; CDR3 protein: CASSQENRGVYEQYF
CDR3 length: 18; V gene: TRBV6-6; D gene: TRBD2; CDR3 protein: CASSYDTRLAEITNEQFF
CDR3 length: 15; V gene: TRBV19; D gene: TRBD1; CDR3 protein: CASSNGDRPNSPLHF
CDR3 length: 14; V gene: TRBV19; D gene: TRBD1; CDR3 protein: CASTLGQGSTEAFF
CDR3 length: 11; V gene: TRBV28; D gene: -; CDR3 protein: CAIKAATEQFF
CDR3 length: 17; V gene: TRBV19; D gene: -; CDR3 protein: CASTPIGAVTGANVLTF
CDR3 length: 16; V gene: TRBV24-1; D gene: -; CDR3 protein: CATSDFGFTLEETQYF
CDR3 length: 15; V gene: TRBV7-8; D gene: -; CDR3 protein: CASSSSPGTEGGYTF
CDR3 length: 14; V gene: TRBV7-6; D gene: -; CDR3 protein: CASSPLGPSYEQYF
CDR3 length: 16; V gene: TRBV12-3/TRBV12-4; D gene: TRBD1; CDR3 protein: CASSIGGTGGPYGYTF
CDR3 length: 16; V gene: TRBV27; D gene: TRBD2; CDR3 protein: CASRRSGGGGVDTQYF
CDR3 length: 15; V gene: TRBV11-2; D gene: -; CDR3 protein: CASSSLPDSSEKLFF
CDR3 length: 17; V gene: TRBV12-3/TRBV12-4; D gene: TRBD1; CDR3 protein: CASSLSVGTGGMNEQFF
CDR3 length: 15; V gene: TRBV6-5; D gene: -; CDR3 protein: CASNPVGGTTDTQYF
CDR3 length: 15; V gene: TRBV6-5; D gene: -; CDR3 protein: CASSYSRDGTYGYTF
CDR3 length: 13; V gene: TRBV20-1; D gene: TRBD2; CDR3 protein: CSARTSGYNEQFF
CDR3 length: 15; V gene: TRBV19; D gene: -; CDR3 protein: CASSIAGTLSYEQYF
CDR3 length: 13; V gene: TRBV29-1; D gene: -; CDR3 protein: CSVEPRGDTEAFF
CDR3 length: 15; V gene: TRBV28; D gene: -; CDR3 protein: CASSGGRGLSTEAFF
CDR3 length: 13; V gene: TRBV6-5; D gene: -; CDR3 protein: CASSYSSSYEQYF
CDR3 length: 14; V gene: TRBV19; D gene: TRBD1; CDR3 protein: CASRNRGPSTEAFF
CDR3 length: 16; V gene: TRBV12-3/TRBV12-4; D gene: -; CDR3 protein: CASSLWAGLMDYEQYF